The present T cell receptor beta chain was sequenced within a study of blood T cell repertoires in COVID-19. Study-wide context: The analysed material was cDNA or gDNA that came from T cells, B-cell-depleted T cells, or PBMCs.

Per the original methods: For nucleated cells, counts were estimated from reference gene primer amplification. Some clones are missing from TCRdb's copy, which holds only in-frame ones; the method was immunoSEQ multiplex PCR. V, J and clone size are taken as reported in that table, and D and trimming were inferred from the DNA itself. The top ten hold 7.9% of the sample, which has about 120,000 clones, 75% to 85% seen once. The germline V gene has CDR1 SGHRS and CDR2 YFSETQ. The CDR3 is made up of 15 amino acids. Trimming cost V 2 bases and J 7 bases; bases outside gene matches: 8. The specimen sequenced was peripheral blood. V usage is TRBV5-1 and J usage is TRBJ2-2, with TRBD2 matching over 7 bases. The clonotype was recovered from a man between 65 and 85 years old with acute or convalescent COVID-19. In nucleotides, the CDR3 is TGCGCCAGCAGCTTAGAGGCCCCGGGGGGCGGGGAGCTGTTTTTT. Its protein product is CASSLEAPGGGELFF.